This T cell receptor beta chain was observed in a study of chemoradiotherapy in HPV16-positive cancers. The junction had 1 base not matched to a gene; V was cut back by 2 bases and J by 5 bases. Germline CDR1 and CDR2: GTSNPN and SVGIG (reference sequence). The CDR3 is 13 amino acids. Method: immunoSEQ multiplex PCR; TCRdb's copy keeps in-frame clones and lacks some. There are 3,000 to 4,000 clones in the sample; 60% to 80% occur only once, and roughly 15% lies in the top ten. Sampling was done from a patient who underwent chemoradiotherapy. J is TRBJ2-2 and V is TRBV30; 8 positions match TRBD2. The receptor's source is a human donor with HPV-associated anogenital cancer. The CDR3 protein is CAWSSGGTGELFF. In DNA form, the CDR3 reads TGTGCCTGGAGTTCGGGGGGGACCGGGGAGCTGTTTTTT.